There are a few counts of the clone carrying this T cell receptor (beta chain). The data were obtained in a study of blood T cells in healthy people across ages. The germline gives CDR1 DFQATT, CDR2 SNEGSKA (reference sequence). Trimming removed 5 bases from V and 1 base from J, with 13 bases in between. CDR3 size: 14 residues. Using a J-beta primer mix together with a sample-barcoded 5' primer, a second PCR was run for about 7 to 12 cycles. TCRdb reprocessed the 5' RACE reads via MiXCR and lists one record per CDR3 protein. Of roughly 800,000 distinct CDR3 sequences in the sample, roughly 64% were seen once.

The sequence derives from a man aged 30 to 45 in good health. This chain uses TRBV20-1 with TRBJ2-3; the D call may be TRBD1 or TRBD2 (5 bases each). Sequencing was carried out using blood. CDR3 in DNA: TGCAGTGCTCCCCGGGACGCACGCACAGATACGCAGTATTTT. This gives the protein CSAPRDARTDTQYF.